A single sample gave rise to the 21 T cell receptor beta chains below, sequenced in a study of T cell changes during pregnancy in multiple sclerosis. Sequenced by immunoSEQ multiplex PCR; TCRdb stores in-frame clones only, minus some. The sample records tens of thousands of clones, roughly 90% being singletons. Specimen: CD4+ T cells from peripheral blood mononuclear cells, collected after pregnancy. The receptors come from a female donor with multiple sclerosis, enrolled in a pregnancy study.

The rearrangement uses TRBV29-1 and TRBJ2-7; maybe TRBD1 (6 bases). There are 12 residues in the CDR3. The germline V and J ends were trimmed by 6 bases and 1 base, with 10 bases remaining between them. Germline V gene data show CDR1 as SQVTM and CDR2 as ANQGSEA. The CDR3 sequence: CSVGTPSYEQYF. The DNA of the CDR3 is TGCAGCGTCGGGACACCGTCCTACGAGCAGTACTTC.

The genes are TRBV30 and TRBJ2-7; 7 nucleotides line up with TRBD2. The CDR3 is made up of 14 amino acids. V lost 1 base and J lost 4; bases outside the gene matches: 7. Germline V lookup: CDR1 GTSNPN, CDR2 SVGIG (reference sequence). In nucleotides, the CDR3 is TGTGCCTGGAGTGAGGGCCAGCGGGGTTACGAGCAGTACTTC. It specifies CAWSEGQRGYEQYF.

The J gene is TRBJ1-6, the V gene TRBV6-1; 9 positions agree with TRBD1. J gave up 8 bases and V 11 bases, and 10 bases lay outside the gene matches. Germline lookup yields CDR1 MNHNS and CDR2 SASEGT. The CDR3 has 14 amino acids. CDR3 DNA: TGTGCCGCTACCCGGGACAGGGCTGATTCACCCCTCCACTTT. It encodes CAATRDRADSPLHF.

The chain recombines TRBV6-1 with TRBJ1-1, with TRBD1 matching over 7 bases. Germline-derived CDR1 and CDR2 are MNHNS and SASEGT. Trimming removed 6 bases from V and 3 bases from J; junction bases left unmatched: 4. This CDR3 has 13 residues. In DNA, the CDR3 is TGTGCCAGCAGGGTGACAGGGTACACTGAAGCTTTCTTT. This gives the protein CASRVTGYTEAFF.

This chain connects TRBV5-8 to TRBJ2-7, with no clear D. V lost 2 bases and J 5 bases, leaving 2 bases between the germline ends. The CDR3 runs 10 residues. The germline gives CDR1 SGHTS, CDR2 YDEGEE. The DNA of the CDR3 is TGTGCCAGCAGCTTCAACGAGCAGTACTTC. This encodes CASSFNEQYF.

The chain couples TRBV2 to TRBJ1-3, with D maybe TRBD1 (5 bases). Trimming stripped 7 bases from V and 0 bases from J, with 10 bases between. The CDR3 is made up of 14 amino acids. Germline CDR1 SNHLY, CDR2 FYNNEI. CDR3 DNA sequence: TGTGCCAGCAATCCCGGGGGCTCTGGAAACACCATATATTTT. This translates into CASNPGGSGNTIYF.

The gene calls are TRBV7-9 and TRBJ1-1; D perhaps matches TRBD1 (5 bases). In germline, CDR1 is SEHNR, CDR2 FQNEAQ (reference sequence). Trimming cost V 6 bases and J 7 bases, with 9 bases left between them. CDR3 length equals 11 residues. CDR3 amino acids: CASSFDSEAFF. As DNA, the CDR3 is TGTGCCAGCAGTTTCGACAGTGAAGCTTTCTTT. The whole variable domain, remainder taken from reference TRBV7-9 and TRBJ1-1, is DTGVSQNPRHKITKRGQNVTFRCDPISEHNRLYWYRQTLGQGPEFLTYFQNEAQLEKSRLLSDRFSAERPKGSFSTLEIQRTEQGDSAMYLCASSFDSEAFFGQGTRLTVV.

The rearrangement uses TRBV18 and TRBJ2-3; a possible D gene is TRBD1 (5 bases). CDR3 length equals 14 residues. Germline loops: CDR1 KGHSH, CDR2 LQKENI. The V end lost 2 bases, the J end lost 4 bases, and 10 bases lay between the germline ends. The CDR3: CASSPVPGPDTQYF. The CDR3 nucleotides are TGTGCCAGCTCACCAGTCCCAGGGCCAGATACGCAGTATTTT.

The chain links TRBV27 to TRBJ2-2, with TRBD2 identical over 7 bases. Germline CDR1 and CDR2: MNHEY and SMNVEV (reference sequence). The junction had 12 bases not matched to a gene; V was cut back by 6 bases and J by 5 bases. This CDR3 contains 16 residues. CDR3 DNA: TGTGCCAGCAGGGCCTGGGAGGGGCGCGGAACCGGGGAGCTGTTTTTT. It yields the protein CASRAWEGRGTGELFF.

The chain recombines TRBV19 with TRBJ2-7; a possible D gene is TRBD1 (6 bases). The germline CDR1 and CDR2 sequences are LNHDA and SQIVND (reference sequence). CDR3 length: 15 amino acids. V lost 7 bases and J 2 bases, leaving 18 bases between the germline ends. The CDR3 sequence is CASKGGEIGAYEQYF. The CDR3 DNA reads as TGTGCCAGTAAAGGGGGAGAGATCGGGGCCTACGAGCAGTACTTC.

This rearrangement joins TRBV4-2 to TRBJ2-2; 9 bases align to TRBD2. Germline V CDR1 and CDR2: LGHNA, YNFKEQ. This CDR3 has 16 residues. Germline trimming cut 1 base from V and 3 bases from J; bases unmatched to any gene: 3. CDR3 protein: CASSQALAGYTGELFF. DNA of the CDR3: TGTGCCAGCAGCCAAGCCCTAGCGGGGTACACCGGGGAGCTGTTTTTT.

The genes are TRBV5-4 and TRBJ2-2; TRBD2 aligns across 9 bases. V dropped 2 bases and J dropped 6; count of bases not matched to a gene: 5. Germline-derived CDR1 and CDR2 are SGHNT and YYREEE (reference sequence). The CDR3 consists of 15 residues. DNA of the CDR3: TGTGCCAGCAGCTTAGGCGGGGGGGCCGCCGGGGAGCTGTTTTTT. Protein sequence: CASSLGGGAAGELFF.

The gene calls are TRBV7-2 and TRBJ2-7, with 7 bases aligning to TRBD2. The CDR3 runs to 15 residues. Losses at the gene ends were 7 bases for V and 3 bases for J; bases not matched to a gene: 12. CDR1 and CDR2 from the germline V gene are SGHTA and FQGNSA. CDR3 residues: CASKEVGGLGYEQYF. The CDR3 DNA reads as TGTGCCAGCAAAGAAGTGGGGGGGTTAGGCTACGAGCAGTACTTC.

The J gene is TRBJ2-1, the V gene TRBV29-1; 11 positions match TRBD1. The germline V gene has CDR1 SQVTM and CDR2 ANQGSEA. There are 14 residues in the CDR3. Trimming cost V 4 bases and J 7 bases; bases outside gene matches: 6. CDR3 sequence: CSVVGQGAGNEQFF. The CDR3 DNA reads as TGCAGCGTTGTTGGACAGGGGGCTGGGAATGAGCAGTTCTTC.

With regard to this clone: A junction end diverges from the germline sequence, so it may reflect a read error. The chain joins TRBV10-3 to TRBJ2-5, with 9 positions matching TRBD1. The CDR3 runs to 15 residues. The germline V gene has CDR1 ENHRY and CDR2 SYGVKD. CDR3 residues: CATSPGTGFRETQYF. CDR3 in DNA: TGTGCCACCAGTCCCGGGACAGGGTTCAGGGAGACCCAGTACTTC.

This clone was seen only once. V is TRBV19 and J is TRBJ2-7; 9 nucleotides agree with TRBD1. Germline V gives CDR1 LNHDA, CDR2 SQIVND (reference sequence). V trimming: 5 bases; J trimming: 3 bases; junction bases outside the gene matches: 2. CDR3 length: 13 amino acids. CDR3 coding DNA: TGTGCCAGTAGTCACAGGGGGCTCTACGAGCAGTACTTC. The encoded protein is CASSHRGLYEQYF.

The gene calls are TRBV9 and TRBJ2-1, with D possibly being TRBD1 (6 bases). Looked up from germline, CDR1 is SGDLS and CDR2 is YYNGEE. The V and J ends lost 0 bases and 7 bases respectively, with 8 bases between them. This CDR3 is 13 amino acids long. In DNA, the CDR3 is TGTGCCAGCAGCGTAGGGACAGAGAATGAGCAGTTCTTC. Protein sequence: CASSVGTENEQFF.

The rearrangement links TRBV5-1 to TRBJ2-5; 12 nucleotides align to TRBD1. V shed 3 bases and J 5 bases; nucleotides not matched to a gene: 11. Germline V lookup: CDR1 SGHRS, CDR2 YFSETQ. The CDR3 covers 17 residues. The CDR3 spells CASSWGTGGAGQETQYF. As DNA, the CDR3 is TGCGCCAGCAGCTGGGGGACAGGGGGCGCCGGTCAGGAGACCCAGTACTTC.

The chain links TRBV5-5 to TRBJ1-5; TRBD1 agrees at 8 bases. Germline trimming cut 3 bases from V and 6 bases from J; bases unmatched to any gene: 5. Looked up from germline, CDR1 is SGHKS and CDR2 is YYEKEE (reference sequence). The CDR3 loop spans 14 amino acids. The CDR3 region has the DNA TGTGCCAGCAGCTCGACAGGGGAAAGTCAGCCCCAGCATTTT. This translates into CASSSTGESQPQHF.

This clone was detected only once. The chain couples TRBV9 to TRBJ2-1, with 7 bases matching TRBD1. Looked up from germline, CDR1 is SGDLS and CDR2 is YYNGEE. J was trimmed by 1 base and V by 4 bases; bases with no gene match: 5. CDR3 size: 15 residues. The CDR3 here is CASSPRQGSYNEQFF. DNA for the CDR3: TGTGCCAGCAGCCCAAGACAGGGATCCTACAATGAGCAGTTCTTC.

The J gene is TRBJ2-7, the V gene TRBV29-1; tentatively, D is TRBD1 (6 bases). The germline CDR1 and CDR2 sequences are SQVTM and ANQGSEA. This CDR3 is 12 amino acids long. The germline V and J ends were trimmed by 8 bases and 2 bases, with 13 bases remaining between them. This CDR3 reads CSIKTGPYEQYF. As DNA, the CDR3 is TGCAGCATAAAGACAGGCCCCTACGAGCAGTACTTC.